This T cell receptor beta chain was sequenced for a study of blood T cell repertoires in COVID-19. The overall study: Acute-phase and convalescent COVID-19 samples originated in the United States, Italy and Spain.

Original data processing: Estimation of nucleated cell counts relied on the amplification of reference gene primers. Libraries were prepared by immunoSEQ multiplex PCR; TCRdb keeps only in-frame clonotypes and omits some of them. V, J and clone size are taken as reported in that table, and D and trimming were inferred from the DNA itself. Seen here are 350,000 to 450,000 clones, roughly nine tenths observed once, and the top ten hold approximately 1.2%. V lost 4 bases and J 5 bases, leaving 11 bases between the germline ends. Germline V CDR1 and CDR2: LNHDA, SQIVND (reference sequence). The CDR3 length is 14 residues.

The source material was peripheral blood. The J gene is TRBJ1-4, the V gene TRBV19, with D hard to call. This receptor was taken from a man between 40 and 49 years old with acute or convalescent COVID-19. CDR3 DNA: TGTGCCAGTAGTAAACGACTCCCGAATGAAAAACTGTTTTTT. This sequence encodes CASSKRLPNEKLFF.